This TCR beta chain was observed in a study of blood T cells in healthy people across ages. Study-level results: Diversity of TCR beta per million T cells declined in a roughly linear way with age. PBMC samples, being unsorted, prevented any conclusive comparison of naive and antigen-experienced cells. The study regarded diversity estimates from one million T cells as underestimates.

This CDR3 spans 14 amino acids. Germline V CDR1 and CDR2: MRHNA, SNTAGT. In regard to this clonotype: What it recognizes is unknown. One end of the junction does not line up with germline, which may come from a read error.

Next came a second PCR, run for about 6 to 12 cycles, which used a sample-barcoded 5' primer along with a J-beta primer mix. Every cDNA was tagged by a template-switch adaptor with 12 random nucleotides. MiXCR was run by TCRdb on the 5' RACE reads, yielding one entry per CDR3 protein. The sample has 710,000 or so distinct CDR3 sequences, approximately 22% seen once. This clonotype originated in a man in his 70s in good health. J is TRBJ1-1 and V is TRBV6-4; D call uncertain. Sequenced sample: blood. CDR3 protein: CASGDSDRDTEAFF. For the CDR3, the DNA is TGTGCCAGCGGTGACTCGGATAGGGACACTGAAGCTTTCTTT.